The entry below describes one TCR beta chain. In the study's own analysis: From reference gene primer amplification, estimates of nucleated cell counts were derived. Clones were read by immunoSEQ multiplex PCR, and TCRdb kept only the in-frame ones, dropping some. For V, J and clone size, that table is used; D and trimming come from the DNA. This sample has 90,000 or so clones, with 70% to 90% found just once. This entry is derived from a study of blood T cell repertoires in COVID-19. At the level of the study: Samples came from the United States, Italy and Spain, spanning acute and convalescent COVID-19.

This TCR came from a man older than 75 with active or convalescent COVID-19. Sequenced: peripheral blood.

Written as DNA, the CDR3 is TGTGCCAGCAGTTCAACTAGCGCCTACAATGAGCAGTTCTTC. This encodes CASSSTSAYNEQFF. The V and J genes are TRBV7-2 and TRBJ2-1, with TRBD2 matching over 7 bases. The length of the CDR3 is 14 residues. CDR1 and CDR2 (germline): SGHTA, FQGNSA. Trimming at V came to 6 bases and at J to 2 bases, leaving 4 bases not matched to a gene.